The 18 T cell receptor beta chains below all came from one sample that was sequenced in a study of Ad26.COV2.S vaccination and SARS-CoV-2 variants (dated by TCRdb to the early 2020s). Libraries came from the immunoSEQ multiplex PCR assay. Sourced from immuneACCESS, this table was stored by TCRdb with only in-frame sequences that have V and J called. A share of the clones is absent; for the studies checked, an unresolved V gene accounts for under half, and the remainder has no known explanation. The sample table shows 380,000 or so clones, and about nine tenths are seen once. Clones ranked in the top ten supply 6.4% of the sample. The treatment or condition label on this specimen signifies: roughly 20 received Ad26.COV2.S at low or high dose, single or two shots; roughly five received placebo; per-sample allocation not given. For vaccine and placebo recipients, repertoires were sequenced using samples collected on day 63 after the first injection.

The sequenced sample was peripheral blood, obtained in a trial of Ad26.COV2.S vaccine versus placebo. These TCRs come from a person between 18 and 65 years old who received the Ad26.COV2.S COVID-19 vaccine or a placebo.

J is TRBJ2-7 and V is TRBV9; tentatively, D is TRBD2 (6 bases). The CDR3 loop spans 19 amino acids. Deletions cut 4 bases from V and 1 base from J, with 27 bases between. The germline CDR1 and CDR2 sequences are SGDLS and YYNGEE. The CDR3 sequence: CASSTGTRLEDSVSYEQYF. The DNA of the CDR3 is TGTGCCAGCAGCACCGGAACCAGACTAGAAGATAGCGTGTCCTACGAGCAGTACTTC. Full variable domain (rest looked up from reference TRBV9 and TRBJ2-7): DSGVTQTPKHLITATGQRVTLRCSPRSGDLSVYWYQQSLDQGLQFLIQYYNGEERAKGNILERFSAQQFPDLHSELNLSSLELGDSALYFCASSTGTRLEDSVSYEQYFGPGTRLTVT.

This clone was counted between two and nine times. This chain uses TRBV28 with TRBJ2-7; TRBD2 might be the D (5 bases). Germline V gene data show CDR1 as MDHEN and CDR2 as SYDVKM. V was clipped by 5 bases and J by 5 bases, with 10 bases between them. CDR3 length equals 12 residues. The CDR3 region has the DNA TGTGCCAGCAGTCCGGAGGTGAACGAGCAGTACTTC. Its translation: CASSPEVNEQYF. Using reference TRBV28 and TRBJ2-7 for the parts outside the CDR3, the full variable domain is DVKVTQSSRYLVKRTGEKVFLECVQDMDHENMFWYRQDPGLGLRLIYFSYDVKMKEKGDIPEGYSVSREKKERFSLILESASTNQTSMYLCASSPEVNEQYFGPGTRLTVT.

As to this clone: This sample also contains other DNA sequences that code for the same CDR3. The chain recombines TRBV2 with TRBJ1-2; 9 bases match TRBD1. Germline loops: CDR1 SNHLY, CDR2 FYNNEI. V was clipped by 4 bases and J by 3 bases; unmatched bases: 0. This CDR3 has 13 residues. CDR3: CASSGDRDYGYTF. CDR3 DNA: TGTGCCAGCAGTGGGGACAGGGACTATGGCTACACCTTC. Full variable domain (outside the CDR3, taken from reference TRBV2 and TRBJ1-2): EPEVTQTPSHQVTQMGQEVILRCVPISNHLYFYWYRQILGQKVEFLVSFYNNEISEKSEIFDDQFSVERPDGSNFTLKIRSTKLEDSAMYFCASSGDRDYGYTFGSGTRLTVV.

The chain joins TRBV24-1 to TRBJ2-1; TRBD1 matches at 9 bases. The CDR3 has 17 residues. Germline V gene data show CDR1 as KGHDR and CDR2 as SFDVKD. J gave up 5 bases and V 9 bases, and 16 bases lay outside the gene matches. The chain's CDR3 is CATSGTGMNERHNEQFF. CDR3 nucleotides: TGTGCCACCTCCGGGACAGGGATGAATGAGAGGCACAATGAGCAGTTCTTC.

This clone was found a few times. This sequence joins TRBV9 and TRBJ2-3; 14 nucleotides match TRBD2. The CDR3 has 19 amino acids. Germline assignment: CDR1 SGDLS and CDR2 YYNGEE. V shed 0 bases, J shed 3 bases, and the junction held 9 bases outside the gene matches. CDR3: CASSVDPGTSGRSTDTQYF. The CDR3 DNA reads as TGTGCCAGCAGCGTAGATCCTGGGACTAGCGGGAGATCGACAGATACGCAGTATTTT.

V usage is TRBV25-1 and J usage is TRBJ1-6, with D hard to call. Between the trimmed V and J ends, which lost 8 bases and 10 bases, there was a span of 12 bases. Per germline, CDR1 MGHDK and CDR2 SYGVNS. The CDR3 extends over 12 amino acids. The CDR3 DNA follows: TGTGCCAGCTCCGCCTTGGGGTCACCCCTCCACTTT. Translated: CASSALGSPLHF.

V and J are TRBV5-4 and TRBJ2-5; the D call may be TRBD1 or TRBD2 (5 bases each). The CDR3 covers 15 residues. Germline CDR1 is SGHNT and CDR2 is YYREEE (reference sequence). V was shortened by 0 bases and J by 1 base, with 10 bases between the two germline ends. In nucleotides, the CDR3 is TGTGCCAGCAGCTTGGATCTGGGACCCCAAGAGACCCAGTACTTC. As protein: CASSLDLGPQETQYF.

The chain is built from TRBV18 and TRBJ2-1; 10 bases map to TRBD2. J lost 4 bases, V lost 1 base, and 4 bases had no gene match. CDR3 size: 16 residues. The germline V gene encodes CDR1 KGHSH and CDR2 LQKENI. CDR3 sequence (DNA): TGTGCCAGCTCACCACGGGGACTAGCGACATACAATGAGCAGTTCTTC. This gives the protein CASSPRGLATYNEQFF.

This clone was seen once. J is TRBJ1-5 and V is TRBV4-2; no clear D. The CDR3 loop spans 13 amino acids. Germline values: CDR1 LGHNA, CDR2 YNFKEQ. V gave up 2 bases and J gave up 1 base, with 3 bases separating them. For the CDR3, the DNA is TGTGCCAGCAGCCAATCAAGCAATCAGCCCCAGCATTTT. This gives the protein CASSQSSNQPQHF.

This clone has a single count. The rearrangement links TRBV28 to TRBJ2-5; 9 bases fit TRBD2. Trimming cost V 1 base and J 5 bases; bases outside gene matches: 8. CDR1 and CDR2 from the germline V gene are MDHEN and SYDVKM. CDR3 length: 16 residues. The CDR3 reads CASSLSSGRLSETQYF. Written as DNA, the CDR3 is TGTGCCAGCAGTTTATCCAGCGGGAGGCTGTCGGAGACCCAGTACTTC.

The rearrangement links TRBV27 to TRBJ1-2; 11 positions match TRBD1. J gave up 1 base and V 6 bases, and 7 bases lay outside the gene matches. The germline CDR1 and CDR2 sequences are MNHEY and SMNVEV (reference sequence). The CDR3 consists of 16 residues. The CDR3 bases are TGTGCCAGCAGAACCGTCGGGACAGGGGGTAACTATGGCTACACCTTC. Encoded protein: CASRTVGTGGNYGYTF.

J is TRBJ1-4 and V is TRBV9; 7 bases match TRBD1. The V gene end was trimmed by 3 bases and the J gene end by 4 bases; junction bases not matched to a gene: 3. CDR3 length equals 14 residues. The V gene's germline CDR1 is SGDLS and CDR2 YYNGEE. CDR3 DNA sequence: TGTGCCAGCAGCGGGACAGGACTTAATGAAAAACTGTTTTTT. Residues: CASSGTGLNEKLFF.

There are a few counts of this clone. The V gene is TRBV21-1, the J gene TRBJ2-7; no check of the table's D call, TRBD2, against the DNA was made. TRBV21-1 counts as a pseudogene. The CDR3 extends over 16 amino acids. The CDR3 here is CASSKGWRDGGYEQYF. The CDR3 DNA reads TGTGCCAGCAGCAAAGGGTGGCGGGACGGCGGGTACGAGCAGTACTTC.

J is TRBJ1-2 and V is TRBV3-1 (or the pseudogene TRBV3-2); D not certain. Between the trimmed V and J ends, which lost 1 base and 4 bases, there was a span of 10 bases. There are 14 residues in the CDR3. The germline gives CDR1 LGHDT, CDR2 YNNKEL (reference sequence). The CDR3 bases are TGTGCCAGCAGCCAAGGTCTATTACTCTATGGCTACACCTTC. It is translated as CASSQGLLLYGYTF.

V is TRBV11-3 and J is TRBJ2-2; D is uncertain. The length of the CDR3 is 13 residues. Germline values: CDR1 SGHNT, CDR2 YENEEA. V gave up 3 bases and J gave up 8 bases, with 10 bases separating them. The CDR3 bases are TGTGCCAGCAGCTTTATCCTCGGAGGGGAGCTGTTTTTT. Protein product: CASSFILGGELFF.

The genes are TRBV28 and TRBJ2-7; weak D call: TRBD2 (6 bases). The CDR3 runs 14 residues. Germline V gene lookup returns CDR1 MDHEN and CDR2 SYDVKM. The CDR3 protein is CAGGGGTLPYEQYF. Here the CDR3 DNA reads TGTGCGGGCGGTGGGGGGACCCTACCCTACGAGCAGTACTTC.

The chain couples TRBV7-9 to TRBJ1-1, with TRBD1 identical over 8 bases. J gave up 2 bases and V 3 bases, and 5 bases lay outside the gene matches. The CDR3 runs to 15 residues. The germline V gene has CDR1 SEHNR and CDR2 FQNEAQ (reference sequence). The CDR3 reads CASSLAGQGNTEAFF. The CDR3, as DNA: TGTGCCAGCAGCTTGGCAGGACAGGGAAACACTGAAGCTTTCTTT.

This clone has only a few counts. The genes are TRBV18 and TRBJ1-6, with no clear D. CDR1 and CDR2 (germline): KGHSH, LQKENI. Trimming stripped 3 bases from V and 7 bases from J, with 13 bases between. The CDR3 is 15 residues long. In DNA, the CDR3 is TGTGCCAGCTCACCCCCCGCCGGGAGGAATTCACCCCTCCACTTT. This encodes CASSPPAGRNSPLHF. Filled out from reference TRBV18 and TRBJ1-6, the complete variable domain reads NAGVMQNPRHLVRRRGQEARLRCSPMKGHSHVYWYRQLPEEGLKFMVYLQKENIIDESGMPKERFSAEFPKEGPSILRIQQVVRGDSAAYFCASSPPAGRNSPLHFGNGTRLTVT.